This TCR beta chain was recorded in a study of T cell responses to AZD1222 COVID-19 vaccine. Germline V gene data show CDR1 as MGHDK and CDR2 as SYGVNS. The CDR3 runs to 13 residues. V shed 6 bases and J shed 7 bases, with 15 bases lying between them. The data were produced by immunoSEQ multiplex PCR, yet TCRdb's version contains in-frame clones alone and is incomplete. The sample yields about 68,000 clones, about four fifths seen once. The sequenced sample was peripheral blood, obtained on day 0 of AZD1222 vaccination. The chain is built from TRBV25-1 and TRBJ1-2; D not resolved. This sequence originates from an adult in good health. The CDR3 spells CASSLGSLGGYTF. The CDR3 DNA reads TGTGCCAGCAGCCTCGGATCCTTAGGTGGCTACACCTTC.